The rows below give T cell receptor beta chains drawn from one sample of a study of early T cells in non-severe SARS-CoV-2 infection. TCRdb reprocessed the 5' RACE reads with MiXCR, giving one entry per CDR3 protein. This sample has some 80,000 distinct CDR3 sequences, with approximately 5% found just once. Sample: whole blood, taken at baseline. The receptor set was obtained from an adult who was a healthcare worker with PCR-confirmed SARS-CoV-2 infection or an uninfected control (not recorded which). CDR3s include the opening cysteine and the closing phenylalanine or tryptophan. D genes are given only for firm matches. Expanded clones get a size class; other rows say once, few or many, or leave the size out.

>TRBJ1-5|TRBV12-3/TRBV12-4|many|-
CASSLVAGSQPQHF
TGTGCCAGCAGTTTAGTGGCAGGGAGCCAGCCCCAGCATTTT
>TRBJ1-2|TRBV11-2|many|TRBD1
CARGQGGTNYGYTF
TGTGCCAGAGGACAGGGAGGGACTAACTATGGCTACACCTTC
>TRBJ2-3|TRBV29-1|few|TRBD2
CSVRRAGGPIDTQYF
TGCAGCGTTAGGAGAGCGGGAGGGCCAATAGATACGCAGTATTTT
>TRBJ2-7|TRBV7-2|many|TRBD2
CASSKLAGDTYEQYF
TGTGCCAGCAGCAAACTAGCGGGGGATACCTACGAGCAGTACTTC
>TRBJ1-2|TRBV30|many|-
CAWSTGINYGYTF
TGTGCCTGGAGTACAGGGATTAACTATGGCTACACCTTC
>TRBJ2-7|TRBV2|-|-
CASSVLGGYEQYF
TGTGCCAGCAGTGTACTAGGAGGGTACGAGCAGTACTTC
>TRBJ1-2|TRBV7-9|few|TRBD1
CASSSGQGTLYGYTF
TGTGCCAGCAGCTCGGGACAGGGTACACTCTATGGCTACACCTTC
>TRBJ2-3|TRBV6-4|-|TRBD2
CASSDGTSSTDTQYF
TGTGCCAGCAGTGACGGGACTAGCAGCACAGATACGCAGTATTTT
>TRBJ2-1|TRBV30|many|-
CAWRWGFNEQFF
TGTGCCTGGAGGTGGGGTTTCAATGAGCAGTTCTTC
>TRBJ2-4|TRBV27|many|TRBD2
CASSPLTGGMRTKNIQYF
TGTGCCAGCAGTCCTCTTACGGGAGGTATGAGGACCAAAAACATTCAGTACTTC
>TRBJ1-2|TRBV6-1|many|-
CASSEAPGASGYTF
TGTGCCAGCAGTGAAGCGCCGGGGGCATCTGGCTACACCTTC
>TRBJ2-3|TRBV24-1|many|TRBD2
CATSDSPSSGPYTDTQYF
TGTGCCACCAGTGATTCCCCTTCTAGCGGACCCTACACAGATACGCAGTATTTT
>TRBJ2-5|TRBV7-6|many|TRBD2
CASSLEAGGAETQYF
TGTGCCAGCAGCTTGGAAGCGGGAGGGGCAGAGACCCAGTACTTC
>TRBJ2-3|TRBV27|many|TRBD2
CASSFSGNIKYF
TGTGCCAGCAGCTTTAGCGGGAACATTAAGTATTTT
>TRBJ2-3|TRBV6-5|many|TRBD2
CASALAGVPDTQYF
TGTGCCAGTGCCCTAGCGGGAGTGCCAGATACGCAGTATTTT
>TRBJ1-3|TRBV18|few|-
CASSPGTANSGNTIYF
TGTGCCAGCTCTCCGGGGACGGCGAACTCTGGAAACACCATATATTTT
>TRBJ1-4|TRBV20-1|-|TRBD1
CSAPDRANEKLFF
TGCAGTGCTCCCGACAGGGCAAATGAAAAACTGTTTTTT
>TRBJ2-1|TRBV4-1|-|-
CASSQQTRLVDEQFF
TGCGCCAGCAGCCAACAAACACGGCTAGTAGATGAGCAGTTCTTC
>TRBJ2-2|TRBV4-1|many|-
CASSRHTGELFF
TGCGCCAGCAGCCGACACACCGGGGAGCTGTTTTTT
>TRBJ2-5|TRBV19|many|-
CASSSWAFSGARETQYF
TGTGCCAGTAGTTCTTGGGCCTTCTCCGGGGCACGAGAGACCCAGTACTTC
>TRBJ2-3|TRBV24-1|many|TRBD2
CATSVTSGGTDTQYF
TGTGCCACCAGCGTTACTAGCGGAGGCACAGATACGCAGTATTTT
>TRBJ1-1|TRBV21-1|many|-
CASSPPQRTGMNTEAFF
TGTGCCAGCAGCCCACCCCAGAGGACAGGGATGAACACTGAAGCTTTCTTT
>TRBJ1-5|TRBV7-9|few|-
CASSLAWGQPQHF
TGTGCCAGCAGCTTAGCATGGGGACAGCCCCAGCATTTT
>TRBJ2-7|TRBV28|-|TRBD2
CASRFGLAGVAEQYF
TGTGCCAGTCGATTTGGCCTAGCGGGAGTCGCCGAGCAGTACTTC
>TRBJ2-1|TRBV12-3/TRBV12-4|many|TRBD2
CASRPPRAGGPHNEQFF
TGTGCCAGCAGGCCCCCCCGAGCGGGAGGGCCCCACAATGAGCAGTTCTTC
>TRBJ1-1|TRBV5-1|many|-
CASSLEAGVNTEAFF
TGCGCCAGCAGCTTGGAGGCAGGGGTGAACACTGAAGCTTTCTTT
>TRBJ1-6|TRBV30|-|-
CAWRVNSPLHF
TGTGCCTGGAGGGTTAATTCACCCCTCCACTTT
>TRBJ2-3|TRBV20-1|many|-
CSAIYWARGTDTQYF
TGCAGTGCTATATATTGGGCTAGGGGCACAGATACGCAGTATTTT
>TRBJ2-3|TRBV2|-|TRBD1
CASSVDRATDTQYF
TGTGCCAGCAGTGTCGACAGGGCCACAGATACGCAGTATTTT
>TRBJ2-1|TRBV6-5|many|TRBD1
CASKGGRQGKYNEQFF
TGTGCCAGCAAGGGGGGTCGACAGGGGAAGTACAATGAGCAGTTCTTC
>TRBJ2-3|TRBV5-6|many|-
CASSLVGGASTDTQYF
TGTGCCAGCAGCTTGGTAGGAGGGGCTAGCACAGATACGCAGTATTTT
>TRBJ1-3|TRBV5-4|few|-
CASSIDRISGNTIYF
TGTGCCAGCAGCATCGACCGGATCTCTGGAAACACCATATATTTT
>TRBJ2-1|TRBV11-2|-|-
CASSLLNNEQFF
TGTGCCAGCAGCTTACTAAACAATGAGCAGTTCTTC
>TRBJ2-5|TRBV21-1|many|-
CASSVAGSSSETQYF
TGTGCCAGCAGCGTGGCGGGGTCCTCGAGCGAGACCCAGTACTTC
>TRBJ2-5|TRBV10-2|-|-
CASSGGPIQETQYF
TGCGCCAGCAGTGGGGGGCCTATCCAAGAGACCCAGTACTTC
>TRBJ2-5|TRBV5-5|many|-
CASSLNREETQYF
TGTGCCAGCAGCTTGAACAGGGAAGAGACCCAGTACTTC
>TRBJ1-2|TRBV7-9|few|-
CASSLGQGTYGYTF
TGTGCCAGCAGCTTAGGGCAGGGCACTTATGGCTACACCTTC
>TRBJ1-1|TRBV20-1|-|-
CRVGRVENTEAFF
TGCAGGGTCGGGAGGGTAGAGAACACTGAAGCTTTCTTT
>TRBJ1-1|TRBV12-3/TRBV12-4|many|-
CASSFNGIKTEAFF
TGTGCCAGCAGTTTTAACGGGATCAAAACTGAAGCTTTCTTT
>TRBJ2-5|TRBV7-7|-|TRBD2
CASSLEGSGAQETQYF
TGTGCCAGCAGCTTAGAGGGTAGCGGGGCTCAAGAGACCCAGTACTTC
>TRBJ1-2|TRBV6-5|many|-
CASSYGDGGYTF
TGTGCCAGCAGTTACGGCGATGGCGGCTACACCTTC
>TRBJ2-2|TRBV18|few|-
CASSPPIRAGELFF
TGTGCCAGCTCACCACCAATTCGCGCCGGGGAGCTGTTTTTT
>TRBJ1-1|TRBV12-3/TRBV12-4|few|TRBD1
CASSFSTGLNTEAFF
TGTGCCAGCAGTTTCTCGACAGGGCTGAACACTGAAGCTTTCTTT
>TRBJ2-7|TRBV29-1|many|-
CSVEGLKRGQGTYEQYF
TGCAGCGTTGAAGGCCTCAAGCGTGGGCAGGGAACCTACGAGCAGTACTTC
>TRBJ2-7|TRBV13|many|-
CASSFTYEQYF
TGTGCCAGCAGCTTTACCTACGAGCAGTACTTC
>TRBJ1-1|TRBV10-3|many|TRBD1
CAISGLNRDSEAFF
TGTGCCATCAGTGGCCTAAACCGGGACAGCGAAGCTTTCTTT
>TRBJ1-5|TRBV15|many|-
CATSRDGTRGPNQPQHF
TGTGCCACCAGCAGAGATGGGACGAGGGGCCCAAATCAGCCCCAGCATTTT
>TRBJ2-1|TRBV27|few|-
CASSLGIPNAGNEQFF
TGTGCCAGCAGTTTAGGGATACCCAATGCTGGCAATGAGCAGTTCTTC
>TRBJ2-1|TRBV6-6|-|-
CASSYFATDEQFF
TGTGCCAGCAGTTACTTCGCTACGGATGAGCAGTTCTTC
>TRBJ2-1|TRBV20-1|many|-
CSAPRAVGTNEQFF
TGCAGTGCGCCGCGAGCTGTGGGCACCAATGAGCAGTTCTTC
>TRBJ2-1|TRBV15|many|TRBD2
CATSIGLAGGREQFF
TGTGCCACCAGCATAGGACTAGCGGGGGGACGTGAGCAGTTCTTC
>TRBJ2-1|TRBV12-3/TRBV12-4|many|-
CASRLGYYNEQFF
TGTGCCAGCAGGTTGGGGTACTACAATGAGCAGTTCTTC
>TRBJ2-7|TRBV7-9|many|-
CASSLGSGSPYEQYF
TGTGCCAGCAGCTTAGGTAGCGGTAGCCCCTACGAGCAGTACTTC
>TRBJ2-7|TRBV9|many|TRBD1
CASSEQGARGYEQYF
TGTGCCAGCAGCGAACAGGGGGCGCGAGGGTACGAGCAGTACTTC